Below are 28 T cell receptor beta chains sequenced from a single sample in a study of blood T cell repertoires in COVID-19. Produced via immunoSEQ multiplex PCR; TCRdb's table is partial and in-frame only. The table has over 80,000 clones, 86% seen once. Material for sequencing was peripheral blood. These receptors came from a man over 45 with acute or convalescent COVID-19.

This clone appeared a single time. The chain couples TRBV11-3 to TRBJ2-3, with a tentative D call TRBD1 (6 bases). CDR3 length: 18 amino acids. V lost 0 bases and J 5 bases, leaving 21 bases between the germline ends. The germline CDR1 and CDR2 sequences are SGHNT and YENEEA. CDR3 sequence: CASSLDTPPGHPGDTQYF. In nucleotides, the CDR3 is TGTGCCAGCAGCTTAGATACCCCTCCGGGACACCCGGGAGATACGCAGTATTTT. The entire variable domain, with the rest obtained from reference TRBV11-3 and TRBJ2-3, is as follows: EAGVVQSPRYKIIEKKQPVAFWCNPISGHNTLYWYLQNLGQGPELLIRYENEEAVDDSQLPKDRFSAERLKGVDSTLKIQPAELGDSAVYLCASSLDTPPGHPGDTQYFGPGTRLTVL.

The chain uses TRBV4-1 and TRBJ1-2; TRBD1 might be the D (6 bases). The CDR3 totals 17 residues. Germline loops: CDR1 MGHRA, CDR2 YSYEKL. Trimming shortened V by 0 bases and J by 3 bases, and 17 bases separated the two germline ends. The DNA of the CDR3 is TGCGCCAGCAGCCAAGATCGGGAGGGGGGAATGGACTATGGCTACACCTTC. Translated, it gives CASSQDREGGMDYGYTF.

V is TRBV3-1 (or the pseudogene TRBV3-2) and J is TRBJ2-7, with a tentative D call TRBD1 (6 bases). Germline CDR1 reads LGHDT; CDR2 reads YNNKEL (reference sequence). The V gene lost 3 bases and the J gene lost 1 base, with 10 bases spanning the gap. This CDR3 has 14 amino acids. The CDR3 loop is CASSHGTTSYEQYF. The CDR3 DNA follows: TGTGCCAGCAGCCACGGGACAACGTCCTACGAGCAGTACTTC.

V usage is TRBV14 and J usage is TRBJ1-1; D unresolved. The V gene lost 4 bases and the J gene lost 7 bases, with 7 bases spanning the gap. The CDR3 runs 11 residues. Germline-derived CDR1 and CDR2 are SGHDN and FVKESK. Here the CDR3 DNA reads TGTGCCAGCAGCCTTGGCCGTGAAGCTTTCTTT. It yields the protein CASSLGREAFF.

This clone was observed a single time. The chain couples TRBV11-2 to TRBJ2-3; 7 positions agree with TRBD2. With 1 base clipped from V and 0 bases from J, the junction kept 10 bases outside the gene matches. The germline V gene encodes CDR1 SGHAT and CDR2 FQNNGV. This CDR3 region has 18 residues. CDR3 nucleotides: TGTGCCAGCAGCTTAGCCCCCGGCCAGCGGGGTAGCACAGATACGCAGTATTTT. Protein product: CASSLAPGQRGSTDTQYF.

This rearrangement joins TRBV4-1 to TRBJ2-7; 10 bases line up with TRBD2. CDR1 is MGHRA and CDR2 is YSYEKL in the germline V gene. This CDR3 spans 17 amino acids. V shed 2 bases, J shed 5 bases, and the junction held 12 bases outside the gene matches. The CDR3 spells CASSQQRGGLAPNEQYF. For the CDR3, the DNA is TGCGCCAGCAGCCAACAACGAGGGGGACTAGCGCCGAACGAGCAGTACTTC.

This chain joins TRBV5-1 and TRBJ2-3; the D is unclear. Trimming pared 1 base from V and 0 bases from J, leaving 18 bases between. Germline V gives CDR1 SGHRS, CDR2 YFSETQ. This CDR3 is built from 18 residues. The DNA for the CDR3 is TGCGCCAGCAGCTTGTATAGATCCGCAAGAACTAGCACAGATACGCAGTATTTT. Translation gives CASSLYRSARTSTDTQYF. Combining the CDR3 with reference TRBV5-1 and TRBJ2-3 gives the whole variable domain KAGVTQTPRYLIKTRGQQVTLSCSPISGHRSVSWYQQTPGQGLQFLFEYFSETQRNKGNFPGRFSGRQFSNSRSEMNVSTLELGDSALYLCASSLYRSARTSTDTQYFGPGTRLTVL.

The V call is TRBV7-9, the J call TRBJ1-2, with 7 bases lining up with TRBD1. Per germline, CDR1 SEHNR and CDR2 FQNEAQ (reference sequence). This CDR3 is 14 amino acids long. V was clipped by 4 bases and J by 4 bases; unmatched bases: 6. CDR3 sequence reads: CASSSGQAAYGYTF. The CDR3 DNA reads TGTGCCAGCAGCTCTGGACAGGCCGCCTATGGCTACACCTTC.

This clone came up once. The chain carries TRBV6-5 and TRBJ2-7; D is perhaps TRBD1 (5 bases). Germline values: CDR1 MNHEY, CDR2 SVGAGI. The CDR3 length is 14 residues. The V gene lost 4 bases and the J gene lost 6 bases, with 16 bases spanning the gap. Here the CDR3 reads CASSFRGAYGEQYF. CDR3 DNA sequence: TGTGCCAGCAGTTTTCGTGGGGCTTACGGCGAGCAGTACTTC.

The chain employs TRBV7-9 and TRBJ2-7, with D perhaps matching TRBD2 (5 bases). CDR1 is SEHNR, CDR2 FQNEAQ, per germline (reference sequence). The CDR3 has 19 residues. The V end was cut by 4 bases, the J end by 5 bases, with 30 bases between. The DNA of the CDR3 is TGTGCCAGCAGCTATATGGATTCGGGGTTGAACGGAGAACTGGACGAGCAGTACTTC. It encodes CASSYMDSGLNGELDEQYF.

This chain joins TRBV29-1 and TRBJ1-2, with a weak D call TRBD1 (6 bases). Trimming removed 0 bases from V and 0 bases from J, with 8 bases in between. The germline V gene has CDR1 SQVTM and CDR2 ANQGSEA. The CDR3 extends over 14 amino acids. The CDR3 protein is CSVEEGGSNYGYTF. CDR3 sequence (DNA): TGCAGCGTTGAAGAAGGGGGATCTAACTATGGCTACACCTTC.

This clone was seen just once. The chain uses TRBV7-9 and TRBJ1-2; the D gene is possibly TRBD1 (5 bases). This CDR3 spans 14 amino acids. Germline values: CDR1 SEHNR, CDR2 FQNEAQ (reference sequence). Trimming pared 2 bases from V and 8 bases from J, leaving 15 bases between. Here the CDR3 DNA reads TGTGCCAGCAGCTTATCTCGCGATGGGGCCGGCTACACCTTC. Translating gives CASSLSRDGAGYTF.

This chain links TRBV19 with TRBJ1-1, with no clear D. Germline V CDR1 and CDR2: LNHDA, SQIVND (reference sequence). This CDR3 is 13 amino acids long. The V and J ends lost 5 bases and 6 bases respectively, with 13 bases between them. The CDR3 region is CASSRSGFPEAFF. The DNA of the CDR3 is TGTGCCAGTAGTCGTTCGGGGTTTCCTGAAGCTTTCTTT.

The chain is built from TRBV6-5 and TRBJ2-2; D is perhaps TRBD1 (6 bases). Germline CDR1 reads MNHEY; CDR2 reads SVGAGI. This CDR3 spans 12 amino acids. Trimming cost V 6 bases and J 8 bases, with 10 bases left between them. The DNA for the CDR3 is TGTGCCAGCAGCAACAGGGTGGGGGAGCTGTTTTTT. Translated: CASSNRVGELFF.

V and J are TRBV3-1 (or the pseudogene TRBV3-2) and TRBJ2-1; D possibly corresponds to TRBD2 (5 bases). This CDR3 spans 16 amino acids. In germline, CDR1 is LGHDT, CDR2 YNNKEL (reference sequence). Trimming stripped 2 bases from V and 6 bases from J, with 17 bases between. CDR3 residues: CASSQLTGIQSNEQFF. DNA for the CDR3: TGTGCCAGCAGCCAATTGACGGGAATCCAGAGCAATGAGCAGTTCTTC.

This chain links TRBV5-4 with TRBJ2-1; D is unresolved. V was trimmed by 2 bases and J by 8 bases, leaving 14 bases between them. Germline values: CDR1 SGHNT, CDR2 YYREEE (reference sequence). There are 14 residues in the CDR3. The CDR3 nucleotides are TGTGCCAGCAGCTTAGGAATTAGAGGCGATGAGCAGTTCTTC. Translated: CASSLGIRGDEQFF. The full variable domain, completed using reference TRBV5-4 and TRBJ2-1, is ETGVTQSPTHLIKTRGQQVTLRCSSQSGHNTVSWYQQALGQGPQFIFQYYREEENGRGNFPPRFSGLQFPNYSSELNVNALELDDSALYLCASSLGIRGDEQFFGPGTRLTVL.

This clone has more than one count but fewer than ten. CDR3 nucleotides: TGTGCCAGCAGCCAAGGGACAGGGGGAGACTATGGCTACACCTTC. Protein: CASSQGTGGDYGYTF. The rearrangement uses TRBV4-2 and TRBJ1-2; the match to TRBD1 covers 10 bases. V shed 1 base, J shed 3 bases, and the junction held 2 bases outside the gene matches. CDR3 length: 15 amino acids. The germline V gene has CDR1 LGHNA and CDR2 YNFKEQ.

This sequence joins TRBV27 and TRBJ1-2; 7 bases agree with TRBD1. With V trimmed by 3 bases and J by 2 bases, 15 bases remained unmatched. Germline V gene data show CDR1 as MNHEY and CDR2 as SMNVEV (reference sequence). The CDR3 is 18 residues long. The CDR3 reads CASSFFRGGKTGNYGYTF. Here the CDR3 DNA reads TGTGCCAGCAGTTTTTTTCGGGGCGGGAAGACAGGGAACTATGGCTACACCTTC.

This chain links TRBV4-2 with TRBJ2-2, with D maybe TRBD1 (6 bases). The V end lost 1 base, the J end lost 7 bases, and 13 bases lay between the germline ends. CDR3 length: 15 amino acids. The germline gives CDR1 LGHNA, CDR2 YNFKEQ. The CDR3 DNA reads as TGTGCCAGCAGCCAAGGGAACACAGGGTACGGGGAGCTGTTTTTT. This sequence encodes CASSQGNTGYGELFF.

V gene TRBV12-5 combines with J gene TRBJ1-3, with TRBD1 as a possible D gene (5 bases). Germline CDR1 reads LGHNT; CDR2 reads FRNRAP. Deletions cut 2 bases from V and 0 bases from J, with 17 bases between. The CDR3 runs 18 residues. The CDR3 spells CASGLLSRDSYSGNTIYF. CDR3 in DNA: TGTGCTAGTGGTTTGCTCTCCCGGGACTCTTACTCTGGAAACACCATATATTTT.

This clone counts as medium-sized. This CDR3 reads CASSLDYYEQYF. The DNA for the CDR3 is TGTGCCAGCAGCTTAGACTACTACGAGCAGTACTTC. The rearrangement links TRBV7-2 to TRBJ2-7; the D is unclear. The CDR3 contains 12 residues. V lost 1 base, J lost 3 bases, and 4 bases lay in between. Germline values: CDR1 SGHTA, CDR2 FQGNSA.

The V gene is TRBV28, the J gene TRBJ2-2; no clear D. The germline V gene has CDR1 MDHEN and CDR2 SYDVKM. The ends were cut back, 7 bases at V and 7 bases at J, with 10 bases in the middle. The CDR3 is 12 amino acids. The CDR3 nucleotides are TGTGCCAGCACCCTCTATGGCGGGGAGCTGTTTTTT. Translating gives CASTLYGGELFF.

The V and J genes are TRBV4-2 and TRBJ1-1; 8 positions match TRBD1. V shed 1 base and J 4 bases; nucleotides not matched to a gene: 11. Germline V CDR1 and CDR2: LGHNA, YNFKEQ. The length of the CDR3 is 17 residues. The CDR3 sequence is CASSQAGDRSRGTEAFF. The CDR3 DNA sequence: TGTGCCAGCAGCCAAGCGGGGGACAGGTCGAGGGGCACTGAAGCTTTCTTT.

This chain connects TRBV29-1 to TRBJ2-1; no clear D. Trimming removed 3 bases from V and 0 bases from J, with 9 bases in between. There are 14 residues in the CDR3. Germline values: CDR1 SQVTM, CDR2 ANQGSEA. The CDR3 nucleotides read TGCAGCGTTGACCACTCAAGCTCCTACAATGAGCAGTTCTTC. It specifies CSVDHSSSYNEQFF.

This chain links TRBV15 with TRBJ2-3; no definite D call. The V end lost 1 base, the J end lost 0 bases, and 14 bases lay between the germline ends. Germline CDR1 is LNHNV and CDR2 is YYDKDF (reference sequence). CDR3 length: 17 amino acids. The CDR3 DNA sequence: TGTGCCACCAGCAGAGGTATGAGCGTAACTAGCACAGATACGCAGTATTTT. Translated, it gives CATSRGMSVTSTDTQYF.

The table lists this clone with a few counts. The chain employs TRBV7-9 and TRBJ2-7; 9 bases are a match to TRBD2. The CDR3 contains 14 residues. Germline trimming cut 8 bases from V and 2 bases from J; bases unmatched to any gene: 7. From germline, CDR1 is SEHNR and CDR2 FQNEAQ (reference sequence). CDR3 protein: CASGQRGATYEQYF. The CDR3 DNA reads TGTGCCAGCGGGCAGCGGGGGGCAACCTACGAGCAGTACTTC. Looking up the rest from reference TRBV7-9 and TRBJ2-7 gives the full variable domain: DTGVSQNPRHKITKRGQNVTFRCDPISEHNRLYWYRQTLGQGPEFLTYFQNEAQLEKSRLLSDRFSAERPKGSFSTLEIQRTEQGDSAMYLCASGQRGATYEQYFGPGTRLTVT.

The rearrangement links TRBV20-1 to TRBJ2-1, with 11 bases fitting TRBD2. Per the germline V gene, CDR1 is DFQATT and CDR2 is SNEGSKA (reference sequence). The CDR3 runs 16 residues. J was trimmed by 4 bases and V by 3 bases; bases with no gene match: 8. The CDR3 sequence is CSASGSGTSGYNEQFF. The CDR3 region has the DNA TGCAGTGCTAGTGGTTCCGGGACTAGCGGATACAATGAGCAGTTCTTC.

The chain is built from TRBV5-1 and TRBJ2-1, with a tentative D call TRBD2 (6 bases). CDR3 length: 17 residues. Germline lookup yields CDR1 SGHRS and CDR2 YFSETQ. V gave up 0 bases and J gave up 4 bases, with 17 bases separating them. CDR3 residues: CASSLVAGPVGYNEQFF. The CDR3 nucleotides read TGCGCCAGCAGCTTGGTGGCGGGACCGGTGGGATACAATGAGCAGTTCTTC.